Each of the 25 T cell receptor beta chains below was sequenced from the same sample in a study of OX40 agonist ivuxolimab in advanced cancers. Clones were sequenced by immunoSEQ multiplex PCR, and TCRdb holds only the in-frame ones, with some missing. The table shows 80,000 or so clones, with around four fifths occurring only once. This sample comprised CD4+ or CD8+ T cells sorted from blood, obtained in a trial of the OX40 agonist ivuxolimab. These receptor sequences come from an adult with an advanced solid tumor such as melanoma, head and neck, liver or kidney cancer.

This chain's CDR3 is CASSSTRRGNTEAFF. The CDR3 DNA follows: TGTGCCAGCAGCTCTACCCGGAGGGGGAACACTGAAGCTTTCTTT. The V call is TRBV27, the J call TRBJ1-1; maybe TRBD1 (5 bases). The ends were cut back, 6 bases at V and 1 base at J, with 15 bases in the middle. The CDR3 is 15 amino acids. Germline V gene sequence: CDR1 MNHEY, CDR2 SMNVEV (reference sequence).

This clone occurred a few times. The chain couples TRBV19 to TRBJ2-5; D not certain. The CDR3 is 13 amino acids. The V gene's germline CDR1 is LNHDA and CDR2 SQIVND (reference sequence). The germline V and J ends were trimmed by 6 bases and 3 bases, with 11 bases remaining between them. The CDR3 here is CASSNYAKETQYF. CDR3 coding DNA: TGTGCCAGTAGCAACTACGCCAAAGAGACCCAGTACTTC. Full variable domain (rest looked up from reference TRBV19 and TRBJ2-5): DGGITQSPKYLFRKEGQNVTLSCEQNLNHDAMYWYRQDPGQGLRLIYYSQIVNDFQKGDIAEGYSVSREKKESFPLTVTSAQKNPTAFYLCASSNYAKETQYFGPGTRLLVL.

The chain couples TRBV5-6 to TRBJ2-3; the D call may be TRBD1 or TRBD2 (6 bases each). Looked up from germline, CDR1 is SGHDT and CDR2 is YYEEEE. This CDR3 is 14 amino acids long. Trimming shortened V by 2 bases and J by 5 bases, and 12 bases separated the two germline ends. DNA for the CDR3: TGTGCCAGCAGCTTTATGGAGGGGGTAGATACGCAGTATTTT. Residues: CASSFMEGVDTQYF. Full variable domain (remainder filled in from reference TRBV5-6 and TRBJ2-3): DAGVTQSPTHLIKTRGQQVTLRCSPKSGHDTVSWYQQALGQGPQFIFQYYEEEERQRGNFPDRFSGHQFPNYSSELNVNALLLGDSALYLCASSFMEGVDTQYFGPGTRLTVL.

The chain joins TRBV2 to TRBJ1-5, with 7 bases matching TRBD1. J gave up 6 bases and V 4 bases, and 9 bases lay outside the gene matches. Per germline, CDR1 SNHLY and CDR2 FYNNEI. This CDR3 has 15 amino acids. In nucleotides, the CDR3 is TGTGCCAGCAGTGCAGACAGGGCGGGTGGTCAGCCCCAGCATTTT. It codes for CASSADRAGGQPQHF.

V and J are TRBV19 and TRBJ2-7, with D possibly called TRBD1 or TRBD2 (5 bases each). CDR1 and CDR2 from the germline V gene are LNHDA and SQIVND (reference sequence). CDR3 size: 15 residues. V was pared by 4 bases and J by 1 base, with 14 bases between. The CDR3 here is CASSTGIDSSYEQYF. CDR3 nucleotide sequence: TGTGCCAGTAGTACCGGGATCGACAGTTCCTACGAGCAGTACTTC. Based on the CDR3 plus reference TRBV19 and TRBJ2-7, the full variable domain is DGGITQSPKYLFRKEGQNVTLSCEQNLNHDAMYWYRQDPGQGLRLIYYSQIVNDFQKGDIAEGYSVSREKKESFPLTVTSAQKNPTAFYLCASSTGIDSSYEQYFGPGTRLTVT.

The chain joins TRBV6-4 to TRBJ2-3; D remains unclear. V dropped 3 bases and J dropped 8 bases, with 12 bases sitting between them. Germline CDR1 and CDR2: MRHNA and SNTAGT. The CDR3 loop spans 13 amino acids. CDR3 amino acids: CASSEEVGSTQYF. CDR3 sequence (DNA): TGTGCCAGCAGTGAAGAAGTGGGCAGTACGCAGTATTTT.

The chain carries TRBV5-1 and TRBJ2-7; possible D gene TRBD1, 5 bases. The germline V gene has CDR1 SGHRS and CDR2 YFSETQ. The CDR3 is 13 amino acids. V shed 1 base and J shed 5 bases, with 10 bases lying between them. Written as DNA, the CDR3 is TGCGCCAGCAGCTTGCAGGGTTTCGACGAGCAGTACTTC. It is translated as CASSLQGFDEQYF.

The chain links TRBV7-9 to TRBJ2-1, with 9 bases that match TRBD1. The CDR3 has 17 amino acids. Germline-derived CDR1 and CDR2 are SEHNR and FQNEAQ (reference sequence). Trimming at V came to 4 bases and at J to 4 bases, leaving 11 bases not matched to a gene. This chain's CDR3 is CASSSHLRDREYNEQFF. The CDR3 region has the DNA TGTGCCAGCAGCTCACACCTCCGGGACAGGGAGTACAATGAGCAGTTCTTC.

The chain has TRBV19 and TRBJ1-3, with TRBD1 identical over 8 bases. After removal of 6 bases from V and 4 bases from J, the junction contained 23 bases not matched to a gene. This CDR3 region has 20 residues. CDR1 and CDR2 (germline): LNHDA, SQIVND (reference sequence). CDR3 loop: CASSAPRGQVKGGGGNTIYF. CDR3 in DNA: TGTGCCAGTAGCGCCCCTCGGGGACAGGTGAAGGGGGGTGGCGGAAACACCATATATTTT.

This chain joins TRBV18 and TRBJ1-1; possibly TRBD1 for D (6 bases). The CDR3 loop spans 13 amino acids. The V gene's germline CDR1 is KGHSH and CDR2 LQKENI. V was trimmed by 3 bases and J by 1 base, leaving 6 bases between them. The CDR3 DNA reads as TGTGCCAGCTCACCGGGACAGAACACTGAAGCTTTCTTT. Its protein product is CASSPGQNTEAFF.

This chain uses TRBV12-5 with TRBJ1-3; a weak D match, TRBD1 (6 bases). The germline V and J ends were trimmed by 5 bases and 0 bases, with 8 bases remaining between them. The CDR3 has 14 residues. The V gene's germline CDR1 is LGHNT and CDR2 FRNRAP. The DNA for the CDR3 is TGTGCTAGTGGTACAGGGAGCTCTGGAAACACCATATATTTT. It specifies CASGTGSSGNTIYF.

The chain has TRBV9 and TRBJ1-1, with D perhaps matching TRBD1 (5 bases). Germline CDR1 SGDLS, CDR2 YYNGEE. V lost 3 bases and J lost 2, with 8 bases in between. This CDR3 is 13 amino acids long. CDR3 sequence (DNA): TGTGCCAGCAGCGCGGGGGTAAACACTGAAGCTTTCTTT. This sequence encodes CASSAGVNTEAFF.

The V call is TRBV7-2, the J call TRBJ2-5; 7 nucleotides agree with TRBD1. The CDR3 loop spans 15 amino acids. Germline V gene lookup returns CDR1 SGHTA and CDR2 FQGNSA. Trimming took 3 bases from V and 2 from J; bases not matched to a gene: 6. CDR3 region: CASSFFGTVQETQYF. Here the CDR3 DNA reads TGTGCCAGCAGCTTCTTCGGGACAGTACAAGAGACCCAGTACTTC.

The J gene is TRBJ1-6, the V gene TRBV6-6; tentative D call: TRBD1 (6 bases). Germline lookup yields CDR1 MNHNY and CDR2 SVGAGI (reference sequence). V was trimmed by 6 bases and J by 5 bases, leaving 14 bases between them. CDR3 length equals 15 residues. CDR3 nucleotides: TGTGCCAGCAGCCGGACAGTAGGGGATAATTCACCCCTCCACTTT. This gives the protein CASSRTVGDNSPLHF.

V usage is TRBV7-2 and J usage is TRBJ1-2; TRBD1 aligns across 7 bases. V shed 5 bases and J 4 bases; nucleotides not matched to a gene: 10. CDR1 and CDR2 (germline): SGHTA, FQGNSA. The CDR3 covers 15 residues. CDR3 protein: CASSPRTGHGYGYTF. The CDR3 nucleotides are TGTGCCAGCAGCCCCCGGACAGGCCACGGCTATGGCTACACCTTC.

V is TRBV28 and J is TRBJ1-2; 10 bases agree with TRBD1. The CDR3 has 15 amino acids. CDR1 MDHEN and CDR2 SYDVKM come from the germline V gene. Losses at the gene ends were 5 bases for V and 6 bases for J; bases not matched to a gene: 9. This chain's CDR3 is CASSKGGQGSDGYTF. The CDR3 region has the DNA TGTGCCAGCAGTAAAGGGGGACAGGGGAGCGATGGCTACACCTTC.

This clone has just a few counts. The rearrangement uses TRBV18 and TRBJ1-5, with 7 nucleotides matching TRBD1. Germline V gene data show CDR1 as KGHSH and CDR2 as LQKENI. Trimming took 6 bases from V and 2 from J; bases not matched to a gene: 7. This CDR3 is 15 amino acids long. The CDR3 here is CASSIDREGNQPQHF. The CDR3 nucleotides read TGTGCCAGCTCGATTGACAGGGAAGGCAATCAGCCCCAGCATTTT.

The V and J genes are TRBV7-2 and TRBJ2-3; D gene ambiguous. The CDR3 spans 17 residues. Germline V gene lookup returns CDR1 SGHTA and CDR2 FQGNSA. The germline V and J ends were trimmed by 5 bases and 8 bases, with 26 bases remaining between them. The CDR3 sequence: CASSPNSATVGVGTQYF. For the CDR3, the DNA is TGTGCCAGCAGCCCGAACTCAGCTACCGTAGGAGTTGGTACGCAGTATTTT.

This rearrangement joins TRBV18 to TRBJ1-2; D not resolved. The V gene lost 0 bases and the J gene lost 6 bases, with 14 bases spanning the gap. The CDR3 has 15 residues. Germline lookup yields CDR1 KGHSH and CDR2 LQKENI. The CDR3 nucleotides read TGTGCCAGCTCACCACCTTCACAGCCAGCACATGGCTACACCTTC. It is translated as CASSPPSQPAHGYTF.

This sequence joins TRBV12-2 and TRBJ2-2. TRBV12-2 is an annotated pseudogene. The CDR3 extends over 16 amino acids. The CDR3 reads CASRFKMGVVTGELFF. The CDR3 DNA follows: TGTGCAAGTCGCTTCAAGATGGGGGTGGTCACCGGGGAGCTGTTTTTT.

This clone was seen ten or more times. The genes are TRBV5-1 and TRBJ1-5; maybe TRBD1 (5 bases). The CDR3 runs 15 residues. Germline CDR1 SGHRS, CDR2 YFSETQ. V lost 4 bases to trimming and J lost 5 bases, with 16 bases between them. The CDR3 DNA sequence: TGCGCCAGCAGCCTTTCCGGGGTAGGGGATCAGCCCCAGCATTTT. This gives the protein CASSLSGVGDQPQHF.

The chain is built from TRBV28 and TRBJ1-4; no firm D call. V lost 1 base to trimming and J lost 5 bases, with 8 bases between them. This CDR3 has 14 amino acids. Looked up from germline, CDR1 is MDHEN and CDR2 is SYDVKM. CDR3 region: CASSLYQGNEKLFF. The CDR3 bases are TGTGCCAGCAGTTTATACCAAGGAAATGAAAAACTGTTTTTT.

J is TRBJ2-2 and V is TRBV6-5; 10 nucleotides align to TRBD1. This CDR3 spans 16 amino acids. The germline V gene has CDR1 MNHEY and CDR2 SVGAGI. The ends lost 4 bases at V and 1 base at J; junction bases unmatched: 3. The CDR3 DNA reads as TGTGCCAGCAGTTCGGACAGGGGGAAGAACACCGGGGAGCTGTTTTTT. It yields the protein CASSSDRGKNTGELFF.

This chain joins TRBV14 and TRBJ1-1; D gene uncertain. This CDR3 is built from 13 residues. The germline gives CDR1 SGHDN, CDR2 FVKESK. The V end was cut by 3 bases, the J end by 3 bases, with 8 bases between. Here the CDR3 reads CASSHEEHTEAFF. CDR3 DNA: TGTGCCAGCAGCCATGAGGAACACACTGAAGCTTTCTTT.

The rearrangement joins TRBV27 to TRBJ2-2, with 11 positions matching TRBD2. Germline CDR1 is MNHEY and CDR2 is SMNVEV (reference sequence). The CDR3 length is 14 residues. V gave up 6 bases and J gave up 9 bases; unmatched junction bases: 6. CDR3 in amino acids: CASRIAGGPRELFF. The CDR3, as DNA: TGTGCCAGCAGGATAGCGGGAGGGCCCAGGGAGCTGTTTTTT.